The T cell receptor beta chain under discussion was sequenced for a study of T-cell reconstitution after alpha-beta-depleted transplantation in children. A library of TCRbeta sequences, prepared with unique molecular identifiers, was generated. TCRdb recomputed calls from the PCR reads with MiXCR, one row per CDR3 protein. Among approximately 390,000 distinct CDR3 sequences listed, about a tenth were seen once. The V and J ends lost 2 bases and 1 base respectively, with 10 bases between them. Germline CDR1 is SQVTM and CDR2 is ANQGSEA. The CDR3 runs to 14 residues. This chain joins TRBV29-1 and TRBJ2-3; D may be TRBD1 or TRBD2 (6 bases each). This TCR came from a human donor who donated a stem cell graft to a child with acute myeloid leukemia. The sample here was PBMCs from the stem cell graft donor, taken from the stem cell graft. Here the CDR3 DNA reads TGCAGCGTTGAACGGGGGCAGGGCACAGATACGCAGTATTTT. Protein: CSVERGQGTDTQYF.